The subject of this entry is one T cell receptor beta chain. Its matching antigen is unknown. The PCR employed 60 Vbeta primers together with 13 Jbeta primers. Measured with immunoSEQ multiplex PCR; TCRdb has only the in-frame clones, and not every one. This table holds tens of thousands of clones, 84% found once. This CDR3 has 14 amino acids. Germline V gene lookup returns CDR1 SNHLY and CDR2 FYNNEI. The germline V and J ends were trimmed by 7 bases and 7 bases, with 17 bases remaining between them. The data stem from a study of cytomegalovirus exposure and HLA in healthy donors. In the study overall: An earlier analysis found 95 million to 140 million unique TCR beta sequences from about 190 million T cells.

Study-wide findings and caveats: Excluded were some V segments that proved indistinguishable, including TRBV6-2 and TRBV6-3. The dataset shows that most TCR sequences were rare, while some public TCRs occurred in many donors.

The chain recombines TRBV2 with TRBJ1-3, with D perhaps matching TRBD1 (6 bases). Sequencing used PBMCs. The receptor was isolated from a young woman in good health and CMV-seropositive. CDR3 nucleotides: TGTGCCAGCACCTACAGGGAAGGGGCGAACACCATATATTTT. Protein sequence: CASTYREGANTIYF.